This TCR beta chain was sequenced during a study of blood T cell repertoires in COVID-19. Whole-study context: Donors in the United States, Italy and Spain gave samples during acute or convalescent COVID-19.

This table comes from immunoSEQ multiplex PCR, and its TCRdb copy is limited to in-frame clones, with some not included. The sample shows around 60,000 clones, approximately 80% of them seen only once. The CDR3 extends over 17 amino acids. Germline lookup yields CDR1 MNHNS and CDR2 SASEGT. The V end was cut by 4 bases, the J end by 4 bases, with 20 bases between. The sample consisted of peripheral blood. This receptor was identified in a man aged 80 or over with acute or convalescent COVID-19. The chain combines TRBV6-1 with TRBJ2-1; weak D call: TRBD1 (5 bases). This CDR3 reads CASSAEPAGKVYNEQFF. In DNA form, the CDR3 reads TGTGCCAGCAGTGCCGAACCCGCAGGGAAGGTATACAATGAGCAGTTCTTC.